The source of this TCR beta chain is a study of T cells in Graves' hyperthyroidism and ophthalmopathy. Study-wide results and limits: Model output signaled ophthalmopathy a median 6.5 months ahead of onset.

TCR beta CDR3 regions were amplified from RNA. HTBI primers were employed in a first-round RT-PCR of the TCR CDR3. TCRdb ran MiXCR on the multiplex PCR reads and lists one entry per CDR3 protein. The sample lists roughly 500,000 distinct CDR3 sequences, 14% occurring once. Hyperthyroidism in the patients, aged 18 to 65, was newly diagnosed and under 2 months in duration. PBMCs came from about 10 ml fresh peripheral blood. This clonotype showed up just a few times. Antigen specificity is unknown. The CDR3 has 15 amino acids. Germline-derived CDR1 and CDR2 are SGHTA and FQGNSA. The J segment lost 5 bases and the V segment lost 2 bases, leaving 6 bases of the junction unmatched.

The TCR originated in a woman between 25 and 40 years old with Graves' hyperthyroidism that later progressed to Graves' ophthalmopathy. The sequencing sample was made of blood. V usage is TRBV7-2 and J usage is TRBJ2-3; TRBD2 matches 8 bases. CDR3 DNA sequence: TGTGCCAGCAGCTTAATCGGGAGGGCCGTAGATACGCAGTATTTT. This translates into CASSLIGRAVDTQYF.